This TCR beta chain was found in a study of immune cell composition in non-small cell lung cancer. Across the study: Lung adenocarcinoma or squamous carcinoma made up most tumours. Study conclusions and caveats: In adenocarcinoma, maximal tumour-associated clone frequency tracked TIL tumour reactivity. Tumour TCR-beta clonality showed no significant link to smoking pack-years.

Normal lung was sampled as far from the tumour as possible, at least 3 cm. Generated by immunoSEQ multiplex PCR, the TCRdb table keeps only in-frame clones and is missing some. The sample yields a few thousand clones, roughly 80% seen once. On this clone itself: The antigen is unknown.

Germline CDR1 SQVTM, CDR2 ANQGSEA. CDR3 length: 13 amino acids. V dropped 2 bases and J dropped 3 bases, with 10 bases sitting between them. Sample: non-adjacent lung tissue. The origin of this receptor is a human donor with non-small cell lung cancer. The rearrangement uses TRBV29-1 and TRBJ1-1, with D tentatively TRBD1 (5 bases). The DNA for the CDR3 is TGCAGCGTTGAACCCAGGGCGGACACTGAAGCTTTCTTT. It translates to CSVEPRADTEAFF.